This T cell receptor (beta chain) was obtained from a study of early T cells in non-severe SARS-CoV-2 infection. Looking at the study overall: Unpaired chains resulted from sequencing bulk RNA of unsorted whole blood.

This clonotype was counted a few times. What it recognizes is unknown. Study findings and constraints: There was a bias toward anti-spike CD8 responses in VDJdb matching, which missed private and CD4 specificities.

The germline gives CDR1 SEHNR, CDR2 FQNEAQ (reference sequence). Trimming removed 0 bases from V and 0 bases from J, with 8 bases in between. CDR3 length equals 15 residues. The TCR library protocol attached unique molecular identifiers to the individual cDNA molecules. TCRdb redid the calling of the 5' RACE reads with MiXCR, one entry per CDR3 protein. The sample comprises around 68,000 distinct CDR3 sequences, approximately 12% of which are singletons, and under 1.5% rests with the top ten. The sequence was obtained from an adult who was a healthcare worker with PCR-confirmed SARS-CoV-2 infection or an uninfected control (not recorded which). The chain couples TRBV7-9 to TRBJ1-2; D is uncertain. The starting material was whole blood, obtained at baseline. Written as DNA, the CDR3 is TGTGCCAGCAGCTTAGCGCCGATGACTAACTATGGCTACACCTTC. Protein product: CASSLAPMTNYGYTF.